These 13 T cell receptor beta chains were all obtained from the same sample, sequenced in a study of blood T cell repertoires in COVID-19. Generated by immunoSEQ multiplex PCR, the TCRdb table keeps only in-frame clones and is missing some. The sample includes around 130,000 clones, around 76% of them seen just once. The sample taken for sequencing was peripheral blood. These receptors were collected from a human donor in a cohort sampled during active COVID-19.

J is TRBJ1-1 and V is TRBV2; TRBD1 is a possible D gene (5 bases). This CDR3 spans 11 amino acids. With 8 bases removed from V and 11 bases from J, the gap between germline ends came to 15 bases. CDR1 is SNHLY, CDR2 FYNNEI, per germline. The CDR3 here is CASGQQVVAFF. CDR3 DNA: TGTGCCAGCGGCCAACAGGTCGTGGCTTTCTTT.

This clone was counted once. The CDR3 coding sequence is TGTGCCACCAGCAGAGATAGCGGGGGGGCAGATACGCAGTATTTT. Translated: CATSRDSGGADTQYF. This chain joins TRBV15 and TRBJ2-3, with TRBD2 matching 11 bases. The CDR3 length is 15 residues. V shed 0 bases, J shed 4 bases, and the junction held 0 bases outside the gene matches. CDR1 is LNHNV and CDR2 is YYDKDF in the germline V gene (reference sequence).

The DNA for the CDR3 is TGTGCCAGCAGTTACTTGGGCTCCGGGGAGCTGTTTTTT. The encoded protein is CASSYLGSGELFF. The chain uses TRBV6-2 or TRBV6-3 and TRBJ2-2; D uncertain. The CDR3 totals 13 residues. The germline V gene encodes CDR1 MNHEY and CDR2 SVGEGT. Trimming stripped 1 base from V and 6 bases from J, with 6 bases between.

The chain employs TRBV15 and TRBJ2-2; the match to TRBD1 covers 8 bases. J was trimmed by 3 bases and V by 2 bases; bases with no gene match: 8. Per the germline V gene, CDR1 is LNHNV and CDR2 is YYDKDF (reference sequence). The CDR3 covers 17 residues. CDR3 protein: CATSRSLGQGHTGELFF. The CDR3 nucleotides read TGTGCCACCAGCAGATCCCTCGGACAGGGCCACACCGGGGAGCTGTTTTTT.

The chain recombines TRBV5-6 with TRBJ2-3; 7 positions match TRBD1. Germline V lookup: CDR1 SGHDT, CDR2 YYEEEE. The CDR3 totals 14 residues. The ends lost 4 bases at V and 1 base at J; junction bases unmatched: 3. The CDR3 DNA reads TGTGCCAGCAGCGCGACAGGGCGCACAGATACGCAGTATTTT. Encoded protein: CASSATGRTDTQYF.

The J gene is TRBJ2-2, the V gene TRBV6-5; 7 bases line up with TRBD1. CDR3 length: 16 residues. CDR1 MNHEY and CDR2 SVGAGI come from the germline V gene. The V and J ends lost 0 bases and 2 bases, in that order; junction bases with no gene match: 3. This chain's CDR3 is CASSYSDRVNTGELFF. CDR3 DNA sequence: TGTGCCAGCAGTTACTCAGACAGGGTTAACACCGGGGAGCTGTTTTTT.

V usage is TRBV2 and J usage is TRBJ2-1; 11 nucleotides line up with TRBD2. The length of the CDR3 is 19 residues. Per the germline V gene, CDR1 is SNHLY and CDR2 is FYNNEI. V lost 4 bases, J lost 7 bases, and 18 bases stayed unmatched. The DNA of the CDR3 is TGTGCCAGCAGTGCAAGACTAGCGGGGCTCGCCTTAGGGGGGAATGAGCAGTTCTTC. Amino acid sequence: CASSARLAGLALGGNEQFF.

This chain uses TRBV15 with TRBJ2-3; no definite D call. CDR1 LNHNV and CDR2 YYDKDF come from the germline V gene (reference sequence). V was pared by 0 bases and J by 0 bases, with 10 bases between. The CDR3 length is 16 residues. The CDR3 loop is CATSRDLRASTDTQYF. The CDR3, as DNA: TGTGCCACCAGCAGAGATTTAAGAGCCAGCACAGATACGCAGTATTTT.

This rearrangement joins TRBV5-1 to TRBJ2-7, with D maybe TRBD1 (6 bases). CDR1 and CDR2 (germline): SGHRS, YFSETQ. The CDR3 loop spans 15 amino acids. V lost 4 bases, J lost 4 bases, and 18 bases lay in between. The chain's CDR3 is CASSTGQRSVYEQYF. The CDR3, as DNA: TGCGCCAGCAGCACCGGACAGAGGAGTGTGTACGAGCAGTACTTC.

This clone was counted a single time. This rearrangement joins TRBV30 to TRBJ1-6, with D possibly TRBD1 on 5 matching bases. This CDR3 has 16 amino acids. Germline assignment: CDR1 GTSNPN and CDR2 SVGIG (reference sequence). Trimming stripped 4 bases from V and 0 bases from J, with 13 bases between. The CDR3 sequence: CAWNEEGSSYNSPLHF. The CDR3 coding sequence is TGTGCCTGGAATGAGGAGGGGAGCTCCTATAATTCACCCCTCCACTTT.

This clone was seen a handful of times. The rearrangement links TRBV3-1 (or the pseudogene TRBV3-2) to TRBJ1-2; 8 bases match TRBD1. The V gene end was trimmed by 4 bases and the J gene end by 2 bases; junction bases not matched to a gene: 9. The germline CDR1 and CDR2 sequences are LGHDT and YNNKEL (reference sequence). This CDR3 spans 16 amino acids. This CDR3 is CASSPDRGWENYGYTF. The CDR3 DNA follows: TGTGCCAGCAGCCCCGACAGGGGCTGGGAGAACTATGGCTACACCTTC.

The chain employs TRBV3-1 (or the pseudogene TRBV3-2) and TRBJ2-5, with D tentatively TRBD2 (5 bases). Looked up from germline, CDR1 is LGHDT and CDR2 is YNNKEL (reference sequence). This CDR3 is built from 15 residues. The germline V and J ends were trimmed by 1 base and 4 bases, with 13 bases remaining between them. The CDR3 DNA is TGTGCCAGCAGCCAAGTCCCGGGATTGGGAGAGACCCAGTACTTC. This encodes CASSQVPGLGETQYF.

This chain joins TRBV15 and TRBJ1-1, with TRBD1 as a possible D gene (6 bases). The CDR3 loop spans 15 amino acids. Germline V gene sequence: CDR1 LNHNV, CDR2 YYDKDF (reference sequence). The V end was cut by 1 base, the J end by 7 bases, with 16 bases between. The chain's CDR3 is CATSRAGGTMHEAFF. The CDR3 nucleotides are TGTGCCACCAGCAGAGCGGGGGGGACAATGCATGAAGCTTTCTTT.